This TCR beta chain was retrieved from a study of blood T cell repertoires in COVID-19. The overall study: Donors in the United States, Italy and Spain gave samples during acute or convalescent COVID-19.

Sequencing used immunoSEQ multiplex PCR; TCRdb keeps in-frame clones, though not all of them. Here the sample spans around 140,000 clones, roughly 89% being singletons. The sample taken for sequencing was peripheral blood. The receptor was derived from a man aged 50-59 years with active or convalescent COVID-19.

As DNA, the CDR3 is TGTGCCAGCTCACCAGAAGGCGGGGGGTACAATGAGCAGTTCTTC. Protein: CASSPEGGGYNEQFF. The chain has TRBV18 and TRBJ2-1; 8 positions agree with TRBD2. This CDR3 contains 15 residues. CDR1 KGHSH and CDR2 LQKENI come from the germline V gene. V was pared by 2 bases and J by 4 bases, with 4 bases of the junction left unmatched.